What follows describes a single TCR beta chain. Its antigen is as yet unknown. The data were taken from a study of shared clonotypes between healthy human individuals. Deep was the level used in running the assay. Genomic DNA belonging to each subset was distributed in equal measure over several immunoSEQ plates. Authors' processing steps: Because ImmunoSEQ provided only junction sequences with no quality scores, the filtering differed. TCRdb's copy holds only in-frame clones and misses some; the assay was immunoSEQ multiplex PCR. The V and J calls and clone size come from that table; D and trimming were worked out from the DNA. The sample lists about 480,000 clones, 75% to 85% occurring once. General study results and limits: Represented diversity, genetic and exposure-history alike, was limited by few donors.

The CDR3 runs 15 residues. The ends were cut back, 0 bases at V and 8 bases at J, with 14 bases in the middle. Germline V gene sequence: CDR1 SGHKS, CDR2 YYEKEE (reference sequence). This chain connects TRBV5-5 to TRBJ1-4, with a possible D match to TRBD1 (6 bases). The source is a woman aged 40 to 50 in good health. Some clones in this sample may be carry-over from other donors' samples. Sample: PBMCs. The CDR3 spells CASSLATGWGEKLFF. Here the CDR3 DNA reads TGTGCCAGCAGCTTGGCCACAGGGTGGGGGGAAAAACTGTTTTTT.